The entry below describes one T cell receptor beta chain. The source of the sample is a study of T-cell memory formation after mild COVID-19. Via MiXCR, TCRdb re-called the 5' RACE reads, giving one row per CDR3 protein. The repertoire includes fewer than 700,000 distinct CDR3 sequences, about 20% of them detected once, and approximately 12% sits in the top ten. This CDR3 spans 13 amino acids. V was shortened by 1 base and J by 7 bases, with 11 bases between the two germline ends. Germline CDR1 reads MGHRA; CDR2 reads YSYEKL. The sample comprised PBMCs or a T cell subset sorted from them (not recorded which). This chain links TRBV4-1 with TRBJ2-7; no reliable D call. The source of this sequence is an adult woman who had mild COVID-19 (a few samples of this study predate the infection). Cell type and time point are not known. The CDR3: CASSQVLESEQYF. The CDR3 region has the DNA TGCGCCAGCAGCCAAGTTTTGGAGTCAGAGCAGTACTTC.